The rows below give T cell receptor beta chains drawn from one sample of a study of identical twins. TCRdb called the 5' RACE reads again in MiXCR, with one record for every CDR3 protein. The sample has about 430,000 distinct CDR3 sequences; under 20% are singletons. Sequenced input: naive T cells sorted from blood. The receptor set was obtained from a man aged 50 to 60 in good health. Both conserved end residues are part of each CDR3. Each record gives: V gene, D gene, clone size, J gene, CDR3 DNA, CDR3 protein. A D gene is named only where the DNA matches it firmly. Clone size is stated in some rows and not others, as once, few, many or a class when expanded.

>TRBV12-3/TRBV12-4|TRBD2|few|TRBJ2-7
TGTGCCAGCAGCTCGGGACTAGCGGGTTACGACTTC
CASSSGLAGYDF
>TRBV12-3/TRBV12-4|-|few|TRBJ2-7
TGTGCCATTAGGACGGCCTCCTACGAGCAGTACTTC
CAIRTASYEQYF
>TRBV5-1|TRBD1|-|TRBJ1-2
TGCGCCAGCAGCGGGGACAGTAACTATGGCTACACCTTC
CASSGDSNYGYTF
>TRBV5-5|-|many|TRBJ2-5
TGTGCCAGCAGCTTAGTAACGTCGCAAGAGACCCAGTACTTC
CASSLVTSQETQYF
>TRBV29-1|-|-|TRBJ2-7
TGCAGCGTTGAGGTGGGGAACGAGCAGTACTTC
CSVEVGNEQYF
>TRBV15|-|few|TRBJ2-7
TGTGCCACCAGCAGAGATGCGCCGGGGGAGCAGTACTTC
CATSRDAPGEQYF
>TRBV4-3|TRBD1|-|TRBJ2-7
TGCGCCAGCAGCCAAGAGGGGACAGGGTATTACGAGCAGTACTTC
CASSQEGTGYYEQYF
>TRBV15|-|-|TRBJ2-5
TGTGCCACCAGCAGAGTCCGTGGGCAGTCAGAGACCCAGTACTTC
CATSRVRGQSETQYF
>TRBV7-9|-|few|TRBJ2-5
TGTGCCAGCAGCTTAGGACAGAGCCAAGAGACCCAGTACTTC
CASSLGQSQETQYF
>TRBV3-1|-|few|TRBJ2-2
TGTGCCAGCAGCCCGTTAGCGAGCACCGGGGAGCTGTTTTTT
CASSPLASTGELFF
>TRBV5-5|TRBD2|many|TRBJ2-1
TGTGCCAGCAGCAACCTAGCGGGGGAGGGTAGTGAGCAGTTCTTC
CASSNLAGEGSEQFF
>TRBV5-1|TRBD2|few|TRBJ2-1
TGCGCCAGCAGCTTGGGACTAGCTCTCGACAATGAGCAGTTCTTC
CASSLGLALDNEQFF
>TRBV20-1|TRBD2|few|TRBJ2-5
TGCAGTGCTAGAGTCGGACTAGTTGAGACCCAGTACTTC
CSARVGLVETQYF
>TRBV7-2|TRBD1|-|TRBJ1-2
TGTGCCAGCAGCTTACCAGGGGGCGCGACGGGCTACACCTTC
CASSLPGGATGYTF
>TRBV20-1|TRBD2|-|TRBJ2-2
TGCAGTGCTAGAGTAGGGACTAGCGGGGCGAACACCGGGGAGCTGTTTTTT
CSARVGTSGANTGELFF
>TRBV5-5|-|-|TRBJ1-5
TGTGCCAGCAGCTTGGAGGCAGGCAATCAGCCCCAGCATTTT
CASSLEAGNQPQHF
>TRBV4-1|-|-|TRBJ2-3
TGCGCCAGCAGCCAAGAGAGAAGCGGCACAGATACGCAGTATTTT
CASSQERSGTDTQYF
>TRBV6-2/TRBV6-3|TRBD1|-|TRBJ2-7
TGTGCCAGCAGTCCCAGGACAGGGCTCTACGAGCAGTACTTC
CASSPRTGLYEQYF
>TRBV12-5|-|few|TRBJ2-1
TGTGCTAGTGGTTTGGCCAACTACAATGAGCAGTTCTTC
CASGLANYNEQFF
>TRBV5-5|-|few|TRBJ2-7
TGTGCCAGCAGCCCCCCAGAAAACGAGCAGTACTTC
CASSPPENEQYF
>TRBV5-1|-|many|TRBJ1-2
TGCGCCAGCAGCTCCCAGGGTGTCCCCTATGGCTACACCTTC
CASSSQGVPYGYTF
>TRBV7-8|TRBD1|many|TRBJ1-4
TGTGCCAGCAGCGGACAGGGAGGGGGGGGTGTACAACTGTTTTTT
CASSGQGGGGVQLFF
>TRBV4-3|TRBD2|few|TRBJ2-7
TGCGCCAGCAGCCAAGGGACTAGCGGCTACGAGCAGTACTTC
CASSQGTSGYEQYF
>TRBV6-2/TRBV6-3|-|once|TRBJ2-7
TGTGCCAGCAATAACAGGGCATTCTACGAGCAGTACTTC
CASNNRAFYEQYF
>TRBV10-3|TRBD2|-|TRBJ2-1
TGTGCCATCAGCCCCTCTGGGGGCGGGGGGGCGGATGAGCAGTTCTTC
CAISPSGGGGADEQFF
>TRBV7-2|TRBD2|-|TRBJ2-3
TGTGCCAGCAGCTTGGGGACTAGCGGAAGCACAGATACGCAGTATTTT
CASSLGTSGSTDTQYF
>TRBV10-3|-|-|TRBJ2-7
TGTGCCATCCAAGGACAAGGGACCTACGAGCAGTACTTC
CAIQGQGTYEQYF
>TRBV6-5|-|few|TRBJ2-3
TGTGCCAGCAGTTGGATATCGGGGGTTGGTACGCAGTATTTT
CASSWISGVGTQYF
>TRBV11-2|TRBD2|few|TRBJ2-1
TGTGCCAGCAGCATGACTAGCGGGAGGGACAATGAGCAGTTCTTC
CASSMTSGRDNEQFF
>TRBV7-2|TRBD1|many|TRBJ1-2
TGTGCCAGCAGCTTGGACAGGAGCTATGGCTACACCTTC
CASSLDRSYGYTF
>TRBV9|TRBD1|-|TRBJ2-3
TGTGCCAGCAGCGTAGGACCGGGACAGGGTGCGGGAGATACGCAGTATTTT
CASSVGPGQGAGDTQYF
>TRBV20-1|TRBD2|-|TRBJ2-1
TGCAGTGCGGAGGGAGGGAGCTCCTACAATGAGCAGTTCTTC
CSAEGGSSYNEQFF
>TRBV28|-|once|TRBJ2-1
TGTGCCAGCAGTTTATGGGTGGGAGACGGTAATGAGCAGTTCTTC
CASSLWVGDGNEQFF
>TRBV18|-|many|TRBJ2-7
TGTGCCAGCTCTCGAGGCATCGGCGAGGCCTACGAGCAGTACTTC
CASSRGIGEAYEQYF
>TRBV10-3|TRBD1|few|TRBJ2-7
TGTGCCATCAGTGGGACAGGGGGTGGCAACGAGCAGTACTTC
CAISGTGGGNEQYF
>TRBV6-1|-|many|TRBJ2-1
TGTGCCAGCAGAGAAGTCACTAGCTTTGAGCAGTTCTTC
CASREVTSFEQFF
>TRBV20-1|TRBD2|few|TRBJ2-7
TGCAGTGCTCACCTGGGACTAGCTAACGAGCAGTACTTC
CSAHLGLANEQYF
>TRBV7-2|TRBD1|-|TRBJ1-1
TGTGCCAGCAGCATACTGGGACAGCATAACACTGAAGCTTTCTTT
CASSILGQHNTEAFF
>TRBV12-3/TRBV12-4|-|many|TRBJ2-1
TGTGCCAGCAGCAGGGGGGGCCTGACCTACAATGAGCAGTTCTTC
CASSRGGLTYNEQFF